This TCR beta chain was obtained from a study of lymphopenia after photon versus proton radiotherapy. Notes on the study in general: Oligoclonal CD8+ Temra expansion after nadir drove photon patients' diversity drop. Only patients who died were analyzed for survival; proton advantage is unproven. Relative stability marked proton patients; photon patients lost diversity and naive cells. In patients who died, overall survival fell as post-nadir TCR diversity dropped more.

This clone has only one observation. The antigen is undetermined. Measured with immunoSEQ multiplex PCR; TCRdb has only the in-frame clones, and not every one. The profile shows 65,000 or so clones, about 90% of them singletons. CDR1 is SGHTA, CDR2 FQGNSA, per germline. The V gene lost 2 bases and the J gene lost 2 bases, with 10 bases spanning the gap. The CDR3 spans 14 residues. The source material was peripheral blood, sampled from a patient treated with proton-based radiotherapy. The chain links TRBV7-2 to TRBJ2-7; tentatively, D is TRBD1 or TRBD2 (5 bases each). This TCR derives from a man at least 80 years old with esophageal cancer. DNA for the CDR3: TGTGCCAGCAGCTTAATCCAGGGAGCCTACGAGCAGTACTTC. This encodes CASSLIQGAYEQYF.